The 15 T cell receptor beta chains in this list originate from one sample, sequenced in a study of vaccination and CD4 T cells after COVID-19. Treatment meaning: 10-day PBMC culture with coronavirus spike peptide pools or control peptides (ViraFEST assay). What these receptors recognize is not known. Sequenced with the Oncomine TCR Beta short-read assay was DNA taken from cultured CD4+ T cells. One entry per CDR3 protein, called by TCRdb with MiXCR from the PCR reads. The repertoire holds some 18,000 distinct CDR3 sequences, with roughly 27% as singletons. Sequencing was done on a sample of cultured CD4+ T cells from blood. All receptors derive from a human donor with COVID-19.

This clonotype was seen a handful of times. The rearrangement links TRBV2 to TRBJ1-6; a possible D gene is TRBD1 (5 bases). The CDR3 length is 15 residues. V lost 3 bases and J 9 bases, leaving 15 bases between the germline ends. Germline values: CDR1 SNHLY, CDR2 FYNNEI. In DNA form, the CDR3 reads TGTGCCAGCAGTGAGTTAGGACAAAACGGTTCACCCCTCCACTTT. Protein sequence: CASSELGQNGSPLHF. The full variable domain, rest sourced from reference TRBV2 and TRBJ1-6, is EPEVTQTPSHQVTQMGQEVILRCVPISNHLYFYWYRQILGQKVEFLVSFYNNEISEKSEIFDDQFSVERPDGSNFTLKIRSTKLEDSAMYFCASSELGQNGSPLHFGNGTRLTVT.

The rearrangement uses TRBV19 and TRBJ2-7; D remains ambiguous. V lost 4 bases and J lost 2, with 9 bases in between. From germline, CDR1 is LNHDA and CDR2 SQIVND (reference sequence). The CDR3 has 13 residues. The CDR3 DNA reads TGTGCCAGTAGTACCCGAGGTCCCTACGAGCAGTACTTC. The encoded protein is CASSTRGPYEQYF.

This clonotype has more than one count but fewer than ten. The chain couples TRBV7-2 to TRBJ2-7; 7 positions agree with TRBD1. The length of the CDR3 is 14 residues. Germline CDR1 reads SGHTA; CDR2 reads FQGNSA. The V segment lost 3 bases and the J segment 3 bases; nucleotides outside the gene matches: 5. The CDR3, as DNA: TGTGCCAGCAGCTTTGACCGGGACAGCTACGAGCAGTACTTC. Translating gives CASSFDRDSYEQYF.

This clonotype ranks as medium-sized. This rearrangement joins TRBV30 to TRBJ1-5; a possible D gene is TRBD1 (6 bases). The V end was cut by 7 bases, the J end by 2 bases, with 15 bases between. CDR3 length: 14 residues. CDR1 and CDR2 from the germline V gene are GTSNPN and SVGIG (reference sequence). For the CDR3, the DNA is TGTGCCTCCTACCGACAGGTGGGCAATCAGCCCCAGCATTTT. It is translated as CASYRQVGNQPQHF. Full variable domain (remainder filled in from reference TRBV30 and TRBJ1-5): SQTIHQWPATLVQPVGSPLSLECTVEGTSNPNLYWYRQAAGRGLQLLFYSVGIGQISSEVPQNLSASRPQDRQFILSSKKLLLSDSGFYLCASYRQVGNQPQHFGDGTRLSIL.

The rearrangement joins TRBV7-2 to TRBJ2-2; TRBD2 agrees at 8 bases. This CDR3 contains 16 residues. Germline-derived CDR1 and CDR2 are SGHTA and FQGNSA. Unmatched junction bases numbered 11, after V lost 2 bases and J lost 9 bases. The CDR3 is CASSLFGGEGRRELFF. The CDR3 nucleotides are TGTGCCAGCAGCTTATTCGGGGGGGAGGGTCGGAGGGAGCTGTTTTTT.

This clonotype is large (0.1 to 1%) by share. The chain uses TRBV12-3 or TRBV12-4 and TRBJ1-2; D is ambiguous. The ends were cut back, 1 base at V and 8 bases at J, with 8 bases in the middle. This CDR3 comprises 12 residues. The CDR3 sequence is CASSLGVPGYTF. The CDR3 DNA follows: TGTGCCAGCAGTTTAGGGGTACCAGGCTACACCTTC.

This clonotype was detected a few times. This sequence joins TRBV20-1 and TRBJ1-2, with D possibly being TRBD1 (5 bases). V gave up 0 bases and J gave up 8 bases, with 13 bases separating them. The CDR3 consists of 13 residues. The germline gives CDR1 DFQATT, CDR2 SNEGSKA (reference sequence). For the CDR3, the DNA is TGCAGTGCTAGAGATGGGGGGGTCGCGGGCTACACCTTC. It translates to CSARDGGVAGYTF.

Details on this clonotype: An end of the junction does not agree with germline; a read error may underlie this. The chain links TRBV6-1 to TRBJ2-1, with TRBD2 matching 10 bases. Germline CDR1 reads MNHNS; CDR2 reads SASEGT. CDR3 length: 14 residues. The CDR3 protein is CASSESGGALEQFF. For the CDR3, the DNA is TGCGCCAGCAGTGAAAGCGGGGGGGCCCTTGAGCAGTTCTTC.

CDR3 protein: CASSYIAGHENIQYF. Here the CDR3 DNA reads TGCGCCAGCAGCTATATAGCGGGGCATGAAAACATTCAGTACTTC. The V and J genes are TRBV5-1 and TRBJ2-4, with TRBD2 matching 8 bases. The CDR3 is 15 amino acids. V lost 3 bases, J lost 5 bases, and 7 bases stayed unmatched. Germline assignment: CDR1 SGHRS and CDR2 YFSETQ.

CDR3 loop: CSTGGTGNTGELFF. The CDR3 nucleotides read TGCAGCACGGGGGGGACAGGGAACACCGGGGAGCTGTTTTTT. This rearrangement joins TRBV20-1 to TRBJ2-2; D is perhaps TRBD1 or TRBD2 (8 bases each). Germline CDR1 and CDR2: DFQATT and SNEGSKA (reference sequence). This CDR3 is built from 14 residues.

This sequence joins TRBV5-1 and TRBJ2-3, with 9 positions matching TRBD2. V trimming: 4 bases; J trimming: 1 base; junction bases outside the gene matches: 4. The germline CDR1 and CDR2 sequences are SGHRS and YFSETQ. This CDR3 has 15 amino acids. CDR3 coding DNA: TGCGCCAGCAGCGAACGGACTAGCGGCACAGATACGCAGTATTTT. Its protein is CASSERTSGTDTQYF.

The chain uses TRBV20-1 and TRBJ1-1, with TRBD1 identical over 7 bases. Trimming removed 1 base from V and 5 bases from J; junction bases left unmatched: 7. In germline, CDR1 is DFQATT, CDR2 SNEGSKA (reference sequence). The CDR3 is 14 amino acids. Here the CDR3 reads CSARVGAGGTEAFF. The DNA of the CDR3 is TGCAGTGCTAGAGTTGGGGCAGGGGGAACTGAAGCTTTCTTT.

The V gene is TRBV18, the J gene TRBJ1-2; 7 bases fit TRBD1. Germline CDR1 KGHSH, CDR2 LQKENI. V shed 6 bases, J shed 4 bases, and the junction held 17 bases outside the gene matches. The CDR3 extends over 17 amino acids. CDR3 sequence (DNA): TGTGCCAGCTCGCCTCAGGGGAGAGGGGGCATCGGCTATGGCTACACCTTC. Encoded protein: CASSPQGRGGIGYGYTF.

The V call is TRBV7-2, the J call TRBJ1-5; D might be TRBD1 (6 bases). The germline gives CDR1 SGHTA, CDR2 FQGNSA. This CDR3 is built from 16 residues. With 5 bases removed from V and 2 bases from J, the gap between germline ends came to 16 bases. CDR3 nucleotides: TGTGCCAGCAGCCCCTTGGGGGGCAGGGGCAATCAGCCCCAGCATTTT. Its translation: CASSPLGGRGNQPQHF. Filled out from reference TRBV7-2 and TRBJ1-5, the complete variable domain reads GAGVSQSPSNKVTEKGKDVELRCDPISGHTALYWYRQSLGQGLEFLIYFQGNSAPDKSGLPSDRFSAERTGGSVSTLTIQRTQQEDSAVYLCASSPLGGRGNQPQHFGDGTRLSIL.

The V call is TRBV6-2 or TRBV6-3, the J call TRBJ1-4, with D possibly matching TRBD1 (5 bases). V was shortened by 5 bases and J by 8 bases, with 12 bases between the two germline ends. The germline gives CDR1 MNHEY, CDR2 SVGEGT. The CDR3 loop spans 13 amino acids. CDR3 amino acids: CASSAPGREKLFF. CDR3 nucleotide sequence: TGTGCCAGCAGTGCTCCGGGGCGCGAAAAACTGTTTTTT.